This T cell receptor beta chain derives from a study of metastatic and nonmetastatic thyroid tumors. The wider study: Comparative analysis of repertoires was undertaken across blood and tumor or nodule tissue obtained from malignant and benign thyroid patients. Overall study results and limits: Within blood and tumor, benign nodules reportedly had significantly lower TCR beta diversity than malignant thyroid tumors did.

At least ten counts were recorded for this clone. Its antigen is not identified. One end of the junction does not line up with germline, which may come from a read error. Thyroid surgery had not been preceded by any treatment in any patient. The V gene's germline CDR1 is MNHEY and CDR2 SMNVEV (reference sequence). This CDR3 region has 16 residues. MiXCR reprocessed the PCR reads for TCRdb. The repertoire holds roughly 30,000 clones, with over 15% as singletons. This TCR was recovered from a female donor with papillary thyroid cancer or a benign thyroid nodule (not recorded which). Some clones in this sample may be carry-over from other donors' samples. The chain couples TRBV27 to TRBJ2-7; TRBD2 aligns across 11 bases. Input material: blood. CDR3 residues: CASRLFGTSGAYEQYF. DNA for the CDR3: TGTGCCAGCAGATTATTCGGGACTAGCGGTGCCTACGAGCAGTACTTC.